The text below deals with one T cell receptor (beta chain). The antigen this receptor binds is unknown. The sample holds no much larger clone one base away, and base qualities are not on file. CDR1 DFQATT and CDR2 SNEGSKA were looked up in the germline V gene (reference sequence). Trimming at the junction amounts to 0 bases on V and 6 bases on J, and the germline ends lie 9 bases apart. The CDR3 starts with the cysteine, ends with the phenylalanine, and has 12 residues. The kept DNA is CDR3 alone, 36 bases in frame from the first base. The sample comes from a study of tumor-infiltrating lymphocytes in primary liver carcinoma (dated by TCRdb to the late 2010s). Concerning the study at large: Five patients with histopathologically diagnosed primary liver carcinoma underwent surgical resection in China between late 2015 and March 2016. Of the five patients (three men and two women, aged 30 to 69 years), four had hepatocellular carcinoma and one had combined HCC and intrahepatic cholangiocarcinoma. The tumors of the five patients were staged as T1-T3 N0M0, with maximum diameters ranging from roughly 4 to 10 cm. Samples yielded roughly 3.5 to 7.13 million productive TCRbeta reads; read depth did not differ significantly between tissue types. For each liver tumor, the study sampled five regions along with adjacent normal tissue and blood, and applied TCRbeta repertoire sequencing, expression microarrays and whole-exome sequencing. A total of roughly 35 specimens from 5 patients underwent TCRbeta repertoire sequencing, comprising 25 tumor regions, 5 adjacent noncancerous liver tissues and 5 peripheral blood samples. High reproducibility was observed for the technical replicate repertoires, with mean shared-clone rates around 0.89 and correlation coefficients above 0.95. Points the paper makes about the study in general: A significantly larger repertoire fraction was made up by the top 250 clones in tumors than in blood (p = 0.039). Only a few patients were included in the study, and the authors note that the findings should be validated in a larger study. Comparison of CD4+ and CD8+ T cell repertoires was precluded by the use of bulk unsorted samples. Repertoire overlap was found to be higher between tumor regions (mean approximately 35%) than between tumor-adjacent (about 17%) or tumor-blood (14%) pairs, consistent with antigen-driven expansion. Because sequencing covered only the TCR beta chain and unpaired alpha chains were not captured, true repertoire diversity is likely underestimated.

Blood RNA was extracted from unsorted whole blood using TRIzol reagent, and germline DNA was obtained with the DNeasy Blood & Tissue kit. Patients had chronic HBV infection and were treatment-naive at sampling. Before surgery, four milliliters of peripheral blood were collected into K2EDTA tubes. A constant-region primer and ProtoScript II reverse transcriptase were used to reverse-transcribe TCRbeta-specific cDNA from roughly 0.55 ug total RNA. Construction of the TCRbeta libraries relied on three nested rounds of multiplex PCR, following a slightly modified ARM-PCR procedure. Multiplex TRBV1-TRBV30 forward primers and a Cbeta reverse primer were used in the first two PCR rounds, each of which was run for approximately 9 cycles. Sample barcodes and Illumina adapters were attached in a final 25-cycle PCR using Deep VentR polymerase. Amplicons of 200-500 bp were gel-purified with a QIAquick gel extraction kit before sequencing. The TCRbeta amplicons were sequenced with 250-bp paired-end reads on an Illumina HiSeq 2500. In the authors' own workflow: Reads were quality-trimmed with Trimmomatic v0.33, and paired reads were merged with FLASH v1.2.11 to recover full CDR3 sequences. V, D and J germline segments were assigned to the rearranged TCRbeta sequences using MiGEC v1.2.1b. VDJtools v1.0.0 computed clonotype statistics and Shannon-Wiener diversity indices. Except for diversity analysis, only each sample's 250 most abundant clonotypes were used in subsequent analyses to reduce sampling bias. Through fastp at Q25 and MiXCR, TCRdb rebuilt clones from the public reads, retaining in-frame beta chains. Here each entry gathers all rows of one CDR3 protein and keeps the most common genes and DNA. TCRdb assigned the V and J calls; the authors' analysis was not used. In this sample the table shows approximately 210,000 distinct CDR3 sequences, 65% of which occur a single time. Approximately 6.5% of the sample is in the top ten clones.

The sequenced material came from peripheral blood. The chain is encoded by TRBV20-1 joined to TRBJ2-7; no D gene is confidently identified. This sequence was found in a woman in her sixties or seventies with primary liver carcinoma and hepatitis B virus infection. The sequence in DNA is TGCAGTGCTAGAGACCCTATCTCCGAGCAGTACTTC. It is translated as CSARDPISEQYF.